This T cell receptor (beta chain) was obtained from a study of CD8+ T cells in alopecia areata. Extraction and reverse transcription of RNA yielded cDNA as the sequencing template. Produced via immunoSEQ multiplex PCR; TCRdb's table is partial and in-frame only. Here the sample spans about 190,000 clones, less than 65% being singletons. Treatment denoted: oral pan-JAK inhibitor, 5-10 mg twice daily. Trimming cost V 4 bases and J 11 bases, with 20 bases left between them. CDR1 and CDR2 (germline): SQVTM, ANQGSEA. The length of the CDR3 is 13 residues. The V gene is TRBV29-1, the J gene TRBJ1-1; D might be TRBD1 (6 bases). The sequences come from CD4+ T cells sorted from blood, collected at week 24, from a patient treated with tofacitinib. The source of this sequence is a human donor with alopecia areata. CDR3 DNA: TGCAGCGTTGGCCTACAGGGACCGAAGGTGGCTTTCTTT. Its translation is CSVGLQGPKVAFF.